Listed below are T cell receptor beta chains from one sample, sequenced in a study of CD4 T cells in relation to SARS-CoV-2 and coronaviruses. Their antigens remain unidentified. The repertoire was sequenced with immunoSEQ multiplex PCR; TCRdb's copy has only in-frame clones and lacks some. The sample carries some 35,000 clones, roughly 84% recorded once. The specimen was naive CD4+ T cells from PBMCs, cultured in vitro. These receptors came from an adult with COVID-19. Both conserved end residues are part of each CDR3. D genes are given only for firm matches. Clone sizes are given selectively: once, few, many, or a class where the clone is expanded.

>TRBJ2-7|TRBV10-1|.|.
TGCGCCAGCATTGCGGGAATCTACGAGCAGTACTTC
CASIAGIYEQYF
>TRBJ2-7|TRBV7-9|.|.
TGTGCCAGCAGCTCTGAAGGGTCCCACGAGCAGTACTTC
CASSSEGSHEQYF
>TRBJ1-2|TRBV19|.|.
TGTGCCAGTAGTATCATAGGGACCAACTATGGCTACACCTTC
CASSIIGTNYGYTF
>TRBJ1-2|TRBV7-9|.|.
TGTGCCAGCAGCTCCTGGGACACTAACTATGGCTACACCTTC
CASSSWDTNYGYTF
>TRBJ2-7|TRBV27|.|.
TGTGCCAGCAGTCTAACAGGGACCTACGAGCAGTACTTC
CASSLTGTYEQYF
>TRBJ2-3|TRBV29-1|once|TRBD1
TGCAGCGTGGCTAACTTGGACAGGGGCACAGATACGCAGTATTTT
CSVANLDRGTDTQYF
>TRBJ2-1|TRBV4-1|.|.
TGCGCCAGCAGCCAAGAGAACAGCCTAGGAGATGAGCAGTTCTTC
CASSQENSLGDEQFF
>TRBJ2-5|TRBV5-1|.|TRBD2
TGCGCCAGCAGCCAGGGACTAGCGGGATATACCCAAGAGACCCAGTACTTC
CASSQGLAGYTQETQYF
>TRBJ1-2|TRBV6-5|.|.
TGTGCCAGCAGTTCCCGGCCCGGGGGCTATGGCTACACCTTC
CASSSRPGGYGYTF
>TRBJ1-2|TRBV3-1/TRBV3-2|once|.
TGTGCCAGCAGCCAGAGTACCTATGGCTACACCTTC
CASSQSTYGYTF
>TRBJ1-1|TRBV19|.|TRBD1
TGTGCCAGTAGGAAGGACAGGGAACTGAACACTGAAGCTTTCTTT
CASRKDRELNTEAFF
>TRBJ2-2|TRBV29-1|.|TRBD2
TGCAGCGTTAGGGAGGGAAGGGGGGAGCTGTTTTTT
CSVREGRGELFF